A selection of T cell receptor beta chains follows, all from one sample in a study of Graves' ophthalmopathy and Graves' hyperthyroidism. TCRdb reprocessed the multiplex PCR reads with MiXCR, giving one entry per CDR3 protein. The sample yields a few hundred thousand distinct CDR3 sequences, less than 45% seen once. Sequencing was done on a sample of peripheral blood or thyroid tissue (not recorded which). The receptors here all came from an adult man with Graves' hyperthyroidism. CDR3s include the opening cysteine and the closing phenylalanine or tryptophan. A D gene is named only where the DNA matches it firmly. A clone size is listed for some rows: how often the clone was seen (once, few, many), or a class if it is expanded.

j_call: TRBJ2-5
clone_size: NA
d_call: TRBD2
v_call: TRBV7-8
cdr3_nt: TGTGCCAGCAGCTTCTGTGGACTAGCGGGGGAGACCCAGTACTTC
cdr3_aa: CASSFCGLAGETQYF

j_call: TRBJ1-1
clone_size: many
d_call: NA
v_call: TRBV20-1
cdr3_nt: TGCAGTGCTAGAGATCACTTTGGGGCCTTGGACACTGAAGCTTTCTTT
cdr3_aa: CSARDHFGALDTEAFF

j_call: TRBJ2-1
clone_size: NA
d_call: NA
v_call: TRBV24-1
cdr3_nt: TGTGCTACCTCGGCCCGGCACGGTTACAATGAGCAGTTCTTC
cdr3_aa: CATSARHGYNEQFF

j_call: TRBJ2-2
clone_size: NA
d_call: TRBD2
v_call: TRBV5-1
cdr3_nt: TGCGCCAGCAGCTTGGATTCTAGCGGGATCTCGAACACCGGGGAGCTGTTTTTT
cdr3_aa: CASSLDSSGISNTGELFF

j_call: TRBJ2-7
clone_size: many
d_call: NA
v_call: TRBV29-1
cdr3_nt: TGCAGCGTTGAAGTCCTATACGAGCAGTACTTC
cdr3_aa: CSVEVLYEQYF

j_call: TRBJ1-1
clone_size: NA
d_call: NA
v_call: TRBV7-9
cdr3_nt: TGTGCCAGCAGCGTACAGCCGCGTACTGAAGCTTTCTTT
cdr3_aa: CASSVQPRTEAFF

j_call: TRBJ2-7
clone_size: NA
d_call: TRBD1
v_call: TRBV7-9
cdr3_nt: TGTGCCAGCAGCTTCCGGGACAGGATGTTCGAGCAGTACTTC
cdr3_aa: CASSFRDRMFEQYF

j_call: TRBJ1-6
clone_size: once
d_call: NA
v_call: TRBV20-1
cdr3_nt: TGCAGTGAAGACAGGAGCTCCTATAATTCACCCCTCCACTTT
cdr3_aa: CSEDRSSYNSPLHF

j_call: TRBJ2-1
clone_size: NA
d_call: NA
v_call: TRBV5-1
cdr3_nt: TGCGCCAGCAGCTTGGGCGCTAGGGATGAGCAGTTCTTC
cdr3_aa: CASSLGARDEQFF

j_call: TRBJ1-5
clone_size: many
d_call: TRBD1
v_call: TRBV20-1
cdr3_nt: TGCAGTGCTAGTAACGTCCATACAGGGGGGTCTAATCAGCCCCAGCATTTT
cdr3_aa: CSASNVHTGGSNQPQHF

j_call: TRBJ2-5
clone_size: NA
d_call: TRBD2
v_call: TRBV20-1
cdr3_nt: TGCAGTGCACCTCTAGCGGGAGGGCCTGGGGAGACCCAGTACTTC
cdr3_aa: CSAPLAGGPGETQYF

j_call: TRBJ1-2
clone_size: many
d_call: NA
v_call: TRBV12-3/TRBV12-4
cdr3_nt: TGTGCCAGCAGTTTAATACACTTTGGCTACACCTTC
cdr3_aa: CASSLIHFGYTF

j_call: TRBJ1-1
clone_size: many
d_call: TRBD1
v_call: TRBV29-1
cdr3_nt: TGCAGCGTGAGGAACAGGGGGCAGGGGGCTTTCTTT
cdr3_aa: CSVRNRGQGAFF

j_call: TRBJ1-5
clone_size: many
d_call: NA
v_call: TRBV20-1
cdr3_nt: TGCAGTGCTAGAGATCATTCGAGGGACACACGGAATCAGCCCCAGCATTTT
cdr3_aa: CSARDHSRDTRNQPQHF

j_call: TRBJ2-5
clone_size: few
d_call: NA
v_call: TRBV11-2
cdr3_nt: TGTGCCAGCAGCTTACATCTAGCGATGATGGAGACCCAGTACTTC
cdr3_aa: CASSLHLAMMETQYF

j_call: TRBJ2-6
clone_size: many
d_call: NA
v_call: TRBV10-3
cdr3_nt: TGTGCCATCAGTGATCGGGGGACCTCTGGGGCCAACGTCCTGACTTTC
cdr3_aa: CAISDRGTSGANVLTF

j_call: TRBJ1-1
clone_size: NA
d_call: TRBD1
v_call: TRBV7-2
cdr3_nt: TGTGCCAGGGACAGGGGAGAAGCTTTCTTT
cdr3_aa: CARDRGEAFF

j_call: TRBJ2-7
clone_size: NA
d_call: TRBD2
v_call: TRBV5-1
cdr3_nt: TGCGCCAGCAGCTGGGGGAGCGGGGGCCTCTACGAGCAGTACTTC
cdr3_aa: CASSWGSGGLYEQYF

j_call: TRBJ2-6
clone_size: NA
d_call: NA
v_call: TRBV12-3/TRBV12-4
cdr3_nt: TGTGCCAGCAGTTTCGGCGCAGGGTCTGAGGCCAACGTCCTGACTTTC
cdr3_aa: CASSFGAGSEANVLTF

j_call: TRBJ2-3
clone_size: NA
d_call: TRBD2
v_call: TRBV5-8
cdr3_nt: TGCGCCAGCAGCCACCGACTAGCGGGAGTGGTAGATACGCAGTATTTT
cdr3_aa: CASSHRLAGVVDTQYF

j_call: TRBJ2-5
clone_size: many
d_call: NA
v_call: TRBV29-1
cdr3_nt: TGCAGCGTTGAATTCCCAACGGGAGTAGAGACCCAGTACTTC
cdr3_aa: CSVEFPTGVETQYF

j_call: TRBJ1-2
clone_size: many
d_call: NA
v_call: TRBV2
cdr3_nt: TGTGCCAGCAGGGCAGCTAACTATGGCTACACCTTC
cdr3_aa: CASRAANYGYTF

j_call: TRBJ2-7
clone_size: many
d_call: NA
v_call: TRBV7-9
cdr3_nt: TGTGCCAGCAGCTTAGCTGACAGGAAGCAGTACTTC
cdr3_aa: CASSLADRKQYF

j_call: TRBJ2-6
clone_size: many
d_call: NA
v_call: TRBV24-1
cdr3_nt: TGTGCCACCAGTGATGGTCCTGAGTCTGGGGCCAACGTCCTGACTTTC
cdr3_aa: CATSDGPESGANVLTF

j_call: TRBJ2-2
clone_size: few
d_call: TRBD2
v_call: TRBV6-5
cdr3_nt: TGTGCCAGCAGCCTTCTAGCGGGAGGCTCCAATACCGGGGAGCTGTTTTTT
cdr3_aa: CASSLLAGGSNTGELFF

j_call: TRBJ1-3
clone_size: NA
d_call: NA
v_call: TRBV30
cdr3_nt: TGTGCCTGGAGTGTAAACGGGGGGCCTGGAAACACCATATATTTT
cdr3_aa: CAWSVNGGPGNTIYF

j_call: TRBJ1-1
clone_size: few
d_call: TRBD1
v_call: TRBV19
cdr3_nt: TGTGCCAGTAGTATAGTCAGGGGGCGGGCGAACACTGAAGCTTTCTTT
cdr3_aa: CASSIVRGRANTEAFF

j_call: TRBJ1-1
clone_size: many
d_call: NA
v_call: TRBV5-8
cdr3_nt: TGTGCCAGCAGCTGGGCTGAGGAGATAAAAGCTTTCTTT
cdr3_aa: CASSWAEEIKAFF

j_call: TRBJ1-1
clone_size: many
d_call: NA
v_call: TRBV5-6
cdr3_nt: TGTGCCAGCAGCTTGCCCCGTTGGGAGAACACTGAAGCTTTCTTT
cdr3_aa: CASSLPRWENTEAFF

j_call: TRBJ2-3
clone_size: NA
d_call: TRBD1
v_call: TRBV19
cdr3_nt: TGTGCCAGTACCCCCGGGACAGGCAACACAGATACGCAGTATTTT
cdr3_aa: CASTPGTGNTDTQYF

j_call: TRBJ2-5
clone_size: few
d_call: TRBD1
v_call: TRBV28
cdr3_nt: TGTGCCAGCAGGCCTGGACAGGGGGCCGTCGAGACCCAGTACTTC
cdr3_aa: CASRPGQGAVETQYF

j_call: TRBJ1-4
clone_size: NA
d_call: NA
v_call: TRBV20-1
cdr3_nt: TGCAGTGCTAGAGAAACAGGCAGGTCAACTAATGAAAAACTGTTTTTT
cdr3_aa: CSARETGRSTNEKLFF

j_call: TRBJ1-1
clone_size: NA
d_call: NA
v_call: TRBV29-1
cdr3_nt: TGCAGCTTGGGGCGGGACGGCACTGAAGCTTTCTTT
cdr3_aa: CSLGRDGTEAFF

j_call: TRBJ2-7
clone_size: NA
d_call: NA
v_call: TRBV28
cdr3_nt: TGTGCCAGCAGTTTAGGAGGATGGGGGTCCTACGAGCAGTACTTC
cdr3_aa: CASSLGGWGSYEQYF

j_call: TRBJ2-7
clone_size: many
d_call: NA
v_call: TRBV3-1
cdr3_nt: TGTGCCAGCAGCCAAGGCCAATACGAGCAGTACTTC
cdr3_aa: CASSQGQYEQYF

j_call: TRBJ1-3
clone_size: many
d_call: NA
v_call: TRBV29-1
cdr3_nt: TGCAGCGTTGGTGGTACAGGCAGTGGAAACACCATATATTTT
cdr3_aa: CSVGGTGSGNTIYF

j_call: TRBJ1-5
clone_size: many
d_call: NA
v_call: TRBV19
cdr3_nt: TGTGCCAGTAGTTCCAGGGGTGGGCAGCCCCAGCATTTT
cdr3_aa: CASSSRGGQPQHF

j_call: TRBJ2-2
clone_size: NA
d_call: TRBD2
v_call: TRBV2
cdr3_nt: TGTGCCAGTTTTAGCGGGAGGGCCCCCTCGGGGGAGCTGTTTTTT
cdr3_aa: CASFSGRAPSGELFF

j_call: TRBJ2-6
clone_size: NA
d_call: NA
v_call: TRBV12-3/TRBV12-4
cdr3_nt: TGTGCCAGCCGGGTGGGCTCTGGGGCCAACGTCCTGACTTTC
cdr3_aa: CASRVGSGANVLTF

j_call: TRBJ2-2
clone_size: few
d_call: NA
v_call: TRBV2
cdr3_nt: TGTGCCAGCAGTGAGGTTTTCGCGGGCACCGGGGAGCTGTTTTTT
cdr3_aa: CASSEVFAGTGELFF